Below, 26 T cell receptor beta chains from the same sample are listed, as sequenced in a study of blood T cell repertoires in COVID-19. Assay: immunoSEQ multiplex PCR; the TCRdb copy retains only in-frame clones and omits some. The repertoire holds about 360,000 clones, roughly 87% seen once, with around 2% in the top ten. The specimen sequenced was PBMCs or T cells enriched from blood (not recorded which). The receptors come from a middle-aged woman with acute COVID-19.

The chain joins TRBV5-4 to TRBJ1-1; possibly TRBD1 for D (5 bases). The CDR3 extends over 15 amino acids. The germline V and J ends were trimmed by 1 base and 8 bases, with 18 bases remaining between them. The germline V gene has CDR1 SGHNT and CDR2 YYREEE (reference sequence). CDR3 sequence: CASSLREGSPLEAFF. CDR3 nucleotide sequence: TGTGCCAGCAGCTTGAGGGAGGGGTCCCCATTGGAAGCTTTCTTT.

This chain links TRBV30 with TRBJ2-3; 7 bases map to TRBD2. The CDR3 is 15 residues long. With 0 bases clipped from V and 3 bases from J, the junction kept 6 bases outside the gene matches. The germline V gene has CDR1 GTSNPN and CDR2 SVGIG (reference sequence). CDR3 sequence reads: CAWSVRGDGTDTQYF. DNA of the CDR3: TGTGCCTGGAGTGTACGGGGGGACGGAACAGATACGCAGTATTTT.

The V gene is TRBV19, the J gene TRBJ2-1; TRBD2 aligns across 16 bases. Germline V gene data show CDR1 as LNHDA and CDR2 as SQIVND (reference sequence). The trim removed 5 bases at V and 5 bases at J, leaving 12 bases unmatched. CDR3 size: 19 residues. CDR3 loop: CASSPQPGLAGGSHNEQFF. DNA for the CDR3: TGTGCCAGTAGTCCCCAGCCGGGACTAGCGGGGGGGTCCCACAATGAGCAGTTCTTC.

V usage is TRBV6-6 and J usage is TRBJ1-1; D possibly corresponds to TRBD1 (5 bases). The CDR3 length is 16 residues. CDR1 MNHNY and CDR2 SVGAGI come from the germline V gene (reference sequence). Trimming left V 6 bases short and J 5 bases short, with 22 bases between. DNA of the CDR3: TGTGCCAGCAGGAGGGAAGGGACTATAAATAAGACTGAAGCTTTCTTT. It specifies CASRREGTINKTEAFF.

Concerning this clone itself: This sample includes further DNA sequences coding for the same CDR3. This sequence joins TRBV6-5 and TRBJ2-3; D remains ambiguous. Per germline, CDR1 MNHEY and CDR2 SVGAGI. V was clipped by 0 bases and J by 3 bases, with 10 bases between them. This CDR3 region has 15 residues. CDR3 sequence (DNA): TGTGCCAGCAGTTACTCGGGCTCAAGAACAGATACGCAGTATTTT. Translating gives CASSYSGSRTDTQYF.

The chain combines TRBV6-5 with TRBJ1-2, with 7 bases lining up with TRBD1. The CDR3 spans 13 residues. CDR1 MNHEY and CDR2 SVGAGI come from the germline V gene. Losses at the gene ends were 2 bases for V and 6 bases for J; bases not matched to a gene: 3. The CDR3 bases are TGTGCCAGCAGTTACAGACAGGGTGATGGCTACACCTTC. Translation: CASSYRQGDGYTF.

The chain has TRBV2 and TRBJ1-2, with no clear D. Trimming removed 3 bases from V and 2 bases from J, with 10 bases in between. In germline, CDR1 is SNHLY, CDR2 FYNNEI. The CDR3 loop spans 14 amino acids. The CDR3 protein is CASSESEANYGYTF. The CDR3 DNA is TGTGCCAGCAGTGAGTCCGAAGCCAACTATGGCTACACCTTC.

This chain uses TRBV7-9 with TRBJ1-6; D perhaps matches TRBD1 (6 bases). V was clipped by 5 bases and J by 7 bases, with 15 bases between them. CDR3 length: 15 amino acids. Germline V gene data show CDR1 as SEHNR and CDR2 as FQNEAQ (reference sequence). The CDR3 sequence is CASSKTGTINSPLHF. CDR3 bases: TGTGCCAGCAGCAAGACCGGGACAATAAATTCACCCCTCCACTTT.

With regard to this clone: An end of the junction does not agree with germline; a read error may underlie this. This chain connects TRBV18 to TRBJ1-2; 9 bases are shared with TRBD1. CDR1 is KGHSH, CDR2 LQKENI, per germline. The CDR3 consists of 17 residues. CDR3 nucleotides: TGTGCCGGCTCACCTACTGGACAGGGGTCAAATAGCTATGGCTACACCTTC. This translates into CAGSPTGQGSNSYGYTF. The full variable domain, in which reference TRBV18 and TRBJ1-2 provide the parts outside the CDR3, is NAGVMQNPRHLVRRRGQEARLRCSPMKGHSHVYWYRQLPEEGLKFMVYLQKENIIDESGMPKERFSAEFPKEGPSILRIQQVVRGDSAAYFCAGSPTGQGSNSYGYTFGSGTRLTVV.

The rearrangement links TRBV18 to TRBJ1-2; TRBD1 agrees at 9 bases. CDR1 is KGHSH and CDR2 is LQKENI in the germline V gene. With 2 bases clipped from V and 2 bases from J, the junction kept 0 bases outside the gene matches. The CDR3 is 14 residues long. CDR3 loop: CASSPGTGNYGYTF. The CDR3 coding sequence is TGTGCCAGCTCACCAGGGACAGGGAACTATGGCTACACCTTC.

V and J are TRBV5-1 and TRBJ1-2; 10 bases are a match to TRBD1. The V gene's germline CDR1 is SGHRS and CDR2 YFSETQ. This CDR3 has 15 residues. The J segment lost 3 bases and the V segment lost 5 bases, leaving 7 bases of the junction unmatched. CDR3 residues: CASSPGTGVDYGYTF. As DNA, the CDR3 is TGCGCCAGCAGTCCCGGGACAGGGGTGGACTATGGCTACACCTTC.

V gene TRBV5-1 combines with J gene TRBJ2-1; possible D gene TRBD2, 5 bases. Trimming removed 0 bases at V and 9 bases at J, with 10 bases between. This CDR3 is 13 amino acids long. Germline CDR1 and CDR2: SGHRS and YFSETQ. The CDR3 sequence: CASSLGAGTEQFF. The CDR3 region has the DNA TGCGCCAGCAGCTTGGGGGCGGGTACTGAGCAGTTCTTC.

The chain recombines TRBV15 with TRBJ2-7; D perhaps matches TRBD2 (6 bases). This CDR3 comprises 18 residues. Between the trimmed V and J ends, which lost 1 base and 5 bases, there was a span of 24 bases. Germline V gene lookup returns CDR1 LNHNV and CDR2 YYDKDF (reference sequence). CDR3 amino acids: CATSRGPERMTSVDEQYF. CDR3 coding DNA: TGTGCCACCAGCAGAGGCCCTGAAAGGATGACTAGTGTCGACGAGCAGTACTTC. The full variable domain, with the rest looked up from reference TRBV15 and TRBJ2-7, is DAMVIQNPRYQVTQFGKPVTLSCSQTLNHNVMYWYQQKSSQAPKLLFHYYDKDFNNEADTPDNFQSRRPNTSFCFLDIRSPGLGDTAMYLCATSRGPERMTSVDEQYFGPGTRLTVT.

This rearrangement joins TRBV19 to TRBJ1-5; 7 bases map to TRBD1. With V trimmed by 7 bases and J by 4 bases, 10 bases remained unmatched. The V gene's germline CDR1 is LNHDA and CDR2 SQIVND (reference sequence). The CDR3 length is 15 residues. CDR3 sequence: CASTRGTAENQPQHF. For the CDR3, the DNA is TGTGCCAGTACCCGGGGGACAGCTGAAAATCAGCCCCAGCATTTT.

This chain connects TRBV7-9 to TRBJ1-4; D may be TRBD1 (5 bases). The CDR3 is made up of 14 amino acids. Germline-derived CDR1 and CDR2 are SEHNR and FQNEAQ (reference sequence). The V gene lost 3 bases and the J gene lost 4 bases, with 9 bases spanning the gap. CDR3 protein: CASSFDSDNEKLFF. The DNA for the CDR3 is TGTGCCAGCAGCTTCGACAGTGATAATGAAAAACTGTTTTTT.

This clone was detected only once. This chain connects TRBV5-6 to TRBJ2-5, with D hard to call. Trimming left V 6 bases short and J 0 bases short, with 3 bases between. The CDR3 covers 11 residues. The germline gives CDR1 SGHDT, CDR2 YYEEEE. The CDR3 protein is CASNNQETQYF. The CDR3 region has the DNA TGTGCCAGCAACAACCAAGAGACCCAGTACTTC.

The chain recombines TRBV7-2 with TRBJ2-7, with 10 bases that match TRBD2. The CDR3 length is 15 residues. Losses at the gene ends were 1 base for V and 6 bases for J; bases not matched to a gene: 6. From germline, CDR1 is SGHTA and CDR2 FQGNSA. CDR3 sequence (DNA): TGTGCCAGCAGCTTAGAACTAGCGGGACCGTTCGAGCAGTACTTC. Residues: CASSLELAGPFEQYF. The whole variable domain, remainder taken from reference TRBV7-2 and TRBJ2-7, is GAGVSQSPSNKVTEKGKDVELRCDPISGHTALYWYRQSLGQGLEFLIYFQGNSAPDKSGLPSDRFSAERTGGSVSTLTIQRTQQEDSAVYLCASSLELAGPFEQYFGPGTRLTVT.

The gene calls are TRBV19 and TRBJ1-1; TRBD1 matches 7 bases. From germline, CDR1 is LNHDA and CDR2 SQIVND (reference sequence). The junction had 7 bases not matched to a gene; V was cut back by 2 bases and J by 1 base. There are 16 residues in the CDR3. The CDR3, as DNA: TGTGCCAGTAGTATATGGAAAGCAGGGGGGAACACTGAAGCTTTCTTT. The encoded protein is CASSIWKAGGNTEAFF.

CDR3 residues: CASNHALAPGTDTQYF. DNA for the CDR3: TGTGCCAGCAACCACGCTCTAGCCCCTGGCACAGATACGCAGTATTTT. This chain uses TRBV7-8 with TRBJ2-3; D may be TRBD2 (5 bases). Trimming cost V 7 bases and J 1 base, with 18 bases left between them. This CDR3 spans 16 amino acids. Germline CDR1 reads SGHVS; CDR2 reads FQNEAQ.

The chain uses TRBV7-8 and TRBJ2-1; 9 nucleotides line up with TRBD1. The junction had 4 bases not matched to a gene; V was cut back by 1 base and J by 3 bases. The CDR3 consists of 16 residues. Looked up from germline, CDR1 is SGHVS and CDR2 is FQNEAQ. The CDR3 reads CASSLEVDRGYNEQFF. CDR3 sequence (DNA): TGTGCCAGCAGCTTAGAAGTGGACAGGGGCTACAATGAGCAGTTCTTC.

This chain joins TRBV19 and TRBJ1-2; D is uncertain. Germline V gives CDR1 LNHDA, CDR2 SQIVND (reference sequence). The CDR3 is 13 residues long. V dropped 2 bases and J dropped 6 bases, with 10 bases sitting between them. For the CDR3, the DNA is TGTGCCAGTAGTATATCGGGGAGGGATGGCTACACCTTC. Protein sequence: CASSISGRDGYTF. The variable domain in full, with the rest retrieved from reference TRBV19 and TRBJ1-2, is DGGITQSPKYLFRKEGQNVTLSCEQNLNHDAMYWYRQDPGQGLRLIYYSQIVNDFQKGDIAEGYSVSREKKESFPLTVTSAQKNPTAFYLCASSISGRDGYTFGSGTRLTVV.

The gene calls are TRBV7-2 and TRBJ1-2; a possible D gene is TRBD1 (5 bases). The CDR3 length is 14 residues. The V gene's germline CDR1 is SGHTA and CDR2 FQGNSA. Trimming pared 4 bases from V and 4 bases from J, leaving 13 bases between. CDR3 bases: TGTGCCAGCAGCTCGACAGCGGGGGGCTATGGCTACACCTTC. Translating it yields CASSSTAGGYGYTF.

The chain joins TRBV27 to TRBJ1-2; 8 bases align to TRBD1. The ends lost 6 bases at V and 6 bases at J; junction bases unmatched: 6. Germline loops: CDR1 MNHEY, CDR2 SMNVEV (reference sequence). The CDR3 has 13 residues. The CDR3 DNA is TGTGCCAGCAGCCAGGACAGGGTAGATGGCTACACCTTC. Residues: CASSQDRVDGYTF.

The chain employs TRBV12-3 or TRBV12-4 and TRBJ1-3, with no clear D. The CDR3 has 12 residues. Trimming left V 3 bases short and J 5 bases short, with 5 bases between. In DNA form, the CDR3 reads TGTGCCAGCAGTTTCGAGAGAAACACCATATATTTT. It specifies CASSFERNTIYF.

This chain uses TRBV25-1 with TRBJ1-1; D remains ambiguous. The CDR3 extends over 16 amino acids. The V end was cut by 4 bases, the J end by 0 bases, with 15 bases between. Germline lookup yields CDR1 MGHDK and CDR2 SYGVNS. CDR3 nucleotides: TGTGCCAGCAGTGGCTCTTCGCGAGGTTTGAACACTGAAGCTTTCTTT. It codes for CASSGSSRGLNTEAFF.

V and J are TRBV6-5 and TRBJ2-3, with 12 bases that match TRBD2. The CDR3 runs 14 residues. Germline V gene data show CDR1 as MNHEY and CDR2 as SVGAGI. The V gene end was trimmed by 0 bases and the J gene end by 14 bases; junction bases not matched to a gene: 6. In nucleotides, the CDR3 is TGTGCCAGCAGTTACTCGGCTAGCGGGGGGGCCCGGTATTTT. Translation: CASSYSASGGARYF.